A single sample is the source of the 15 T cell receptor beta chains below, sequenced in a study of vaccination effects on CD4 cells after COVID-19. TCRdb's copy holds only in-frame clones and misses some; the assay was immunoSEQ multiplex PCR. The sample yields some 40,000 clones, approximately 82% seen once. Scientists isolated CD4+ T cells after an approximately 10-day culture period ended. The individual was infected with SARS-CoV-2 between March and December 2020, as confirmed by PCR. Of the BNT162b2 and mRNA-1273 vaccines, participants received two doses of one or the other. These TCRs are of unknown antigen specificity. Specimen: CD4+ T cells from PBMCs cultured without peptide, collected after COVID-19 vaccination. These TCRs come from a human donor who had a prior SARS-CoV-2 infection.

The V and J genes are TRBV30 and TRBJ2-3, with D perhaps being TRBD1 or TRBD2 (5 bases each). Germline CDR1 is GTSNPN and CDR2 is SVGIG (reference sequence). V was clipped by 4 bases and J by 2 bases, with 16 bases between them. CDR3 length: 15 amino acids. In DNA form, the CDR3 reads TGTGCCTGGAAATTCGTGGGGGTAGACACAGATACGCAGTATTTT. Its translation: CAWKFVGVDTDTQYF. The full variable domain, its missing parts supplied by reference TRBV30 and TRBJ2-3, is SQTIHQWPATLVQPVGSPLSLECTVEGTSNPNLYWYRQAAGRGLQLLFYSVGIGQISSEVPQNLSASRPQDRQFILSSKKLLLSDSGFYLCAWKFVGVDTDTQYFGPGTRLTVL.

This chain connects TRBV19 to TRBJ2-7; D gene unclear. Trimming pared 5 bases from V and 7 bases from J, leaving 15 bases between. Looked up from germline, CDR1 is LNHDA and CDR2 is SQIVND (reference sequence). This CDR3 region has 13 residues. The CDR3 DNA reads as TGTGCCAGTAGTCCGCGACACGGCTTTGAGCAGTACTTC. Protein product: CASSPRHGFEQYF.

The gene calls are TRBV2 and TRBJ2-3; tentative D call: TRBD1 (5 bases). Germline loops: CDR1 SNHLY, CDR2 FYNNEI. The CDR3 is 15 amino acids. V shed 1 base and J shed 3 bases, with 11 bases lying between them. CDR3 DNA: TGTGCCAGCAGTGAAGTCAGGGCCCTAACAGATACGCAGTATTTT. The encoded protein is CASSEVRALTDTQYF.

The V gene is TRBV29-1, the J gene TRBJ2-1; 7 positions agree with TRBD2. Germline V lookup: CDR1 SQVTM, CDR2 ANQGSEA. CDR3 length equals 15 residues. V dropped 3 bases and J dropped 5; count of bases not matched to a gene: 10. CDR3 DNA: TGCAGCGTTGAGGTATTAGGGCTAGCGGACAATGAGCAGTTCTTC. This encodes CSVEVLGLADNEQFF.

This clone was picked up a small number of times. This chain uses TRBV12-3 or TRBV12-4 with TRBJ2-7; a possible D gene is TRBD1 (6 bases). This CDR3 is 13 amino acids long. V was clipped by 6 bases and J by 12 bases, with 21 bases between them. CDR3 DNA sequence: TGTGCCAGCAGCCTGGACAGATTCGCAGAGGTGTACTTC. Translated, it gives CASSLDRFAEVYF.

This clone was observed a few times. The chain couples TRBV4-1 to TRBJ2-7; a possible D gene is TRBD2 (6 bases). The CDR3 spans 14 residues. With 7 bases removed from V and 4 bases from J, the gap between germline ends came to 17 bases. CDR1 and CDR2 (germline): MGHRA, YSYEKL. The CDR3, as DNA: TGCGCCAGCACCCGGGAGATAGCGTCGTACGAGCAGTACTTC. Translated: CASTREIASYEQYF.

The J gene is TRBJ1-2, the V gene TRBV5-1; D is perhaps TRBD1 (5 bases). Germline V gene data show CDR1 as SGHRS and CDR2 as YFSETQ. CDR3 length: 15 residues. Trimming stripped 2 bases from V and 0 bases from J, with 11 bases between. CDR3 sequence reads: CASSFQGPSNYGYTF. The CDR3 nucleotides are TGCGCCAGCAGCTTTCAGGGACCCTCTAACTATGGCTACACCTTC.

The DNA of the CDR3 is TGTGCCAGCAGCTTTGAAGGGCGGTGGAACATTCAGTACTTC. It translates to CASSFEGRWNIQYF. The chain joins TRBV7-9 to TRBJ2-4; D gene unclear. The CDR3 contains 14 residues. Germline loops: CDR1 SEHNR, CDR2 FQNEAQ (reference sequence). V dropped 3 bases and J dropped 7 bases, with 13 bases sitting between them.

This clone was counted a few times. This CDR3 reads CASSQPGGWTGAGNTIYF. The CDR3, as DNA: TGCGCCAGCAGCCAACCTGGAGGGTGGACAGGGGCTGGAAACACCATATATTTT. V gene TRBV4-1 combines with J gene TRBJ1-3, with 9 bases aligning to TRBD1. There are 18 residues in the CDR3. In germline, CDR1 is MGHRA, CDR2 YSYEKL. V lost 2 bases and J lost 2; bases outside the gene matches: 10.

DNA for the CDR3: TGTGCCTCCTCCCTTACAGATACGCAGTATTTT. It specifies CASSLTDTQYF. This chain links TRBV24-1 with TRBJ2-3; no reliable D call. The V gene's germline CDR1 is KGHDR and CDR2 SFDVKD. V lost 12 bases to trimming and J lost 3 bases, with 9 bases between them. The CDR3 length is 11 residues.

This clone was seen only a few times. The J gene is TRBJ2-7, the V gene TRBV5-1; D remains unclear. V dropped 1 base and J dropped 4 bases, with 18 bases sitting between them. Germline CDR1 SGHRS, CDR2 YFSETQ. CDR3 length equals 16 residues. The CDR3, as DNA: TGCGCCAGCAGCTTGACGTCGGATTTCACTCCGTACGAGCAGTACTTC. Its translation: CASSLTSDFTPYEQYF.

The rearrangement links TRBV5-8 to TRBJ1-4, with a weak D call TRBD1 (5 bases). The length of the CDR3 is 15 residues. V was clipped by 3 bases and J by 0 bases, with 9 bases between them. Germline values: CDR1 SGHTS, CDR2 YDEGEE. The CDR3: CASSWDGATNEKLFF. CDR3 DNA sequence: TGTGCCAGCAGCTGGGACGGAGCAACTAATGAAAAACTGTTTTTT.

Only a few counts were recorded for this clone. The chain carries TRBV23-1 and TRBJ1-2; D remains unclear. TRBV23-1 is known as an ORF, though its function is uncertain. Between the trimmed V and J ends, which lost 4 bases and 8 bases, there was a span of 29 bases. The CDR3 spans 18 residues. The CDR3 is CASSRGVRSAEPLGGYTF. In nucleotides, the CDR3 is TGCGCCAGCAGTCGTGGTGTTCGTTCGGCAGAACCCCTGGGGGGCTACACCTTC.

The chain joins TRBV7-2 to TRBJ1-1, with 8 bases lining up with TRBD1. Germline V gives CDR1 SGHTA, CDR2 FQGNSA. The V gene end was trimmed by 5 bases and the J gene end by 3 bases; junction bases not matched to a gene: 8. There are 15 residues in the CDR3. CDR3 sequence (DNA): TGTGCCAGCAGCGGGGAAACAGGGGGAGACACTGAAGCTTTCTTT. Translation gives CASSGETGGDTEAFF.

V gene TRBV6-2 or TRBV6-3 combines with J gene TRBJ2-3; D is unclear. The length of the CDR3 is 12 residues. Trimming shortened V by 5 bases and J by 0 bases, and 3 bases separated the two germline ends. CDR1 is MNHEY, CDR2 SVGEGT, per germline. For the CDR3, the DNA is TGTGCCAGCAGTCAGAGCACAGATACGCAGTATTTT. This codes for CASSQSTDTQYF.